The next 8 T cell receptor beta chains were all read from a single sample in a study of cytomegalovirus exposure and HLA in healthy donors. Researchers ran the PCR with 60 Vbeta and 13 Jbeta primers. Using immunoSEQ multiplex PCR, the repertoire was profiled, and TCRdb retains in-frame clones only, with some absent. The table includes under 150,000 clones, approximately 85% detected once. The material sequenced was PBMCs. The receptors were sampled from a boy younger than 18 in good health and CMV-seronegative.

The chain has TRBV5-4 and TRBJ2-2; 8 bases match TRBD1. Trimming cost V 4 bases and J 3 bases; bases outside gene matches: 2. Germline V gene data show CDR1 as SGHNT and CDR2 as YYREEE (reference sequence). This CDR3 is built from 14 residues. Here the CDR3 reads CASSIQGDTGELFF. As DNA, the CDR3 is TGTGCCAGCAGCATACAGGGGGACACCGGGGAGCTGTTTTTT.

J is TRBJ1-2 and V is TRBV9; 7 nucleotides match TRBD1. The V segment lost 0 bases and the J segment 4 bases; nucleotides outside the gene matches: 6. The germline V gene encodes CDR1 SGDLS and CDR2 YYNGEE. The CDR3 totals 15 residues. The CDR3, as DNA: TGTGCCAGCAGCGTAGCTCAGGGGGAGTTCTATGGCTACACCTTC. It yields the protein CASSVAQGEFYGYTF.

This chain links TRBV5-6 with TRBJ2-6; 9 nucleotides agree with TRBD1. The CDR3 covers 19 residues. CDR1 and CDR2 from the germline V gene are SGHDT and YYEEEE. The V segment lost 3 bases and the J segment 5 bases; nucleotides outside the gene matches: 15. The CDR3 protein is CASSSGEGQGKGWANVLTF. The DNA for the CDR3 is TGTGCCAGCAGCTCGGGGGAGGGACAGGGTAAGGGCTGGGCCAACGTCCTGACTTTC.

The chain has TRBV4-2 and TRBJ1-1, with D possibly TRBD1 on 5 matching bases. Germline CDR1 is LGHNA and CDR2 is YNFKEQ. V lost 4 bases and J lost 3, with 12 bases in between. The CDR3 extends over 14 amino acids. In DNA form, the CDR3 reads TGTGCCAGCAGCCCCATAGGGGTTGACACTGAAGCTTTCTTT. It specifies CASSPIGVDTEAFF.

V usage is TRBV6-5 and J usage is TRBJ2-7; a weak D match, TRBD1 (6 bases). Trimming removed 6 bases at V and 4 bases at J, with 16 bases between. Germline CDR1 MNHEY, CDR2 SVGAGI. CDR3 length: 14 residues. The CDR3 DNA sequence: TGTGCCAGCAGCCCGGCGACAGGATTTTACGAGCAGTACTTC. It translates to CASSPATGFYEQYF.

The chain is built from TRBV2 and TRBJ1-5, with a tentative D call TRBD1 (6 bases). The germline V gene encodes CDR1 SNHLY and CDR2 FYNNEI. V lost 2 bases to trimming and J lost 0 bases, with 14 bases between them. This CDR3 is 17 amino acids long. The chain's CDR3 is CASSESKQGPSNQPQHF. Written as DNA, the CDR3 is TGTGCCAGCAGTGAAAGCAAACAGGGACCTAGCAATCAGCCCCAGCATTTT.

CDR3 sequence: CASSPEDRVPPYEQYF. DNA of the CDR3: TGTGCCAGCTCACCAGAGGACAGGGTCCCCCCCTACGAGCAGTACTTC. J is TRBJ2-7 and V is TRBV18, with 8 bases that match TRBD1. The CDR3 has 16 residues. Per the germline V gene, CDR1 is KGHSH and CDR2 is LQKENI. The ends lost 2 bases at V and 2 bases at J; junction bases unmatched: 8.

This clone was found a few times. This sequence joins TRBV6-1 and TRBJ2-1, with TRBD2 matching over 13 bases. Germline V gene sequence: CDR1 MNHNS, CDR2 SASEGT. The V and J ends lost 5 bases and 10 bases, in that order; junction bases with no gene match: 8. The CDR3 covers 15 residues. CDR3 DNA: TGTGCCAGCAGTCCAGGACTAGCGGGAGTCGGCGAGCAGTTCTTC. Its translation is CASSPGLAGVGEQFF.